The 20 T cell receptor beta chains below were found in one sample sequenced in a study of shared T cell receptors in the human thymus. Here immunoSEQ multiplex PCR was the method, and the copy in TCRdb shows in-frame clones only, minus some. The data hold about 660,000 clones, with about 89% observed a single time. These same records also appear under a second study, on human thymus T cells.

The sequenced material came from thymocytes. These receptors were taken from a boy under two years old with a congenital heart defect.

This rearrangement joins TRBV28 to TRBJ2-6, with D perhaps TRBD2 (6 bases). Looked up from germline, CDR1 is MDHEN and CDR2 is SYDVKM. The V end lost 2 bases, the J end lost 0 bases, and 8 bases lay between the germline ends. There are 16 residues in the CDR3. The CDR3 reads CASSLLASSGANVLTF. Written as DNA, the CDR3 is TGTGCCAGCAGTTTACTAGCGAGCTCTGGGGCCAACGTCCTGACTTTC.

The V and J genes are TRBV5-6 and TRBJ2-1; 9 bases match TRBD1. V dropped 2 bases and J dropped 8; count of bases not matched to a gene: 5. The CDR3 covers 14 residues. Germline CDR1 reads SGHDT; CDR2 reads YYEEEE. This CDR3 is CASSFPDRGHEQFF. The CDR3, as DNA: TGTGCCAGCAGCTTCCCGGACAGGGGACATGAGCAGTTCTTC.

V is TRBV4-3 and J is TRBJ2-7; D perhaps matches TRBD1 (5 bases). Trimming pared 2 bases from V and 1 base from J, leaving 9 bases between. Germline V gives CDR1 LGHNA, CDR2 YSLEER. The CDR3 contains 14 residues. The CDR3 protein is CASSQNRHSYEQYF. The CDR3 DNA sequence: TGCGCCAGCAGCCAAAACAGGCATTCCTACGAGCAGTACTTC.

The CDR3 loop is CASTSMRLAGLSTDTQYF. DNA for the CDR3: TGTGCCAGCACCTCAATGAGGCTAGCGGGGTTAAGCACAGATACGCAGTATTTT. The chain recombines TRBV27 with TRBJ2-3, with 9 bases identical to TRBD2. This CDR3 has 18 residues. CDR1 is MNHEY, CDR2 SMNVEV, per germline (reference sequence). V lost 7 bases to trimming and J lost 0 bases; unmatched junction nucleotides: 14.

The V gene is TRBV4-3, the J gene TRBJ2-3; TRBD2 agrees at 11 bases. The V gene end was trimmed by 6 bases and the J gene end by 2 bases; junction bases not matched to a gene: 4. The CDR3 totals 15 residues. Germline values: CDR1 LGHNA, CDR2 YSLEER. The CDR3 DNA reads TGCGCCAGCAGGGGGACTAGCGGATCCACAGATACGCAGTATTTT. It is translated as CASRGTSGSTDTQYF.

The chain uses TRBV7-5 and TRBJ1-5; TRBD1, the D gene given by the table, was not confirmed from the DNA. TRBV7-5 corresponds to a pseudogene. The CDR3 totals 17 residues. CDR3 nucleotides: TGTGTCAGAAGCTTAGAGGATGTTCGGACAGGCAGTCAGCCCCAGCATTTT. Its translation: CVRSLEDVRTGSQPQHF.

As concerns this clone: Within the sample, other DNA sequences also encode this same CDR3. V and J are TRBV2 and TRBJ2-7, with 7 bases fitting TRBD1. Germline V gene lookup returns CDR1 SNHLY and CDR2 FYNNEI. The CDR3 extends over 12 amino acids. With V trimmed by 8 bases and J by 3 bases, 4 bases remained unmatched. The CDR3 loop reads CASGDRSYEQYF. In DNA, the CDR3 is TGTGCCAGCGGGGACAGAAGCTACGAGCAGTACTTC.

Concerning this clone itself: The sample holds other DNA sequences that translate to the same CDR3. The chain couples TRBV19 to TRBJ1-5; D may be TRBD1 (6 bases). This CDR3 has 14 residues. With 2 bases removed from V and 1 base from J, the gap between germline ends came to 6 bases. CDR1 and CDR2 (germline): LNHDA, SQIVND (reference sequence). The CDR3 loop reads CASSIQGSNQPQHF. The CDR3 DNA reads as TGTGCCAGTAGTATACAGGGGAGCAATCAGCCCCAGCATTTT.

The chain uses TRBV6-1 and TRBJ2-3, with TRBD1 identical over 9 bases. CDR3 length: 17 residues. CDR1 MNHNS and CDR2 SASEGT come from the germline V gene. V lost 3 bases to trimming and J lost 1 base; unmatched junction nucleotides: 8. The CDR3 loop is CASSESRDRVGTDTQYF. The CDR3 bases are TGTGCCAGCAGTGAGTCCCGGGACAGGGTTGGCACAGATACGCAGTATTTT.

The V gene is TRBV5-1, the J gene TRBJ2-7; no definite D call. Trimming stripped 1 base from V and 0 bases from J, with 8 bases between. CDR1 is SGHRS and CDR2 is YFSETQ in the germline V gene. This CDR3 has 14 amino acids. The DNA of the CDR3 is TGCGCCAGCAGCTTGAAGATGAGCTCCTACGAGCAGTACTTC. Residues: CASSLKMSSYEQYF.

This rearrangement joins TRBV7-3 to TRBJ2-3; D unclear. Trimming removed 4 bases at V and 4 bases at J, with 6 bases between. Germline V gives CDR1 SGHTA, CDR2 FQGTGA. CDR3 size: 12 residues. The CDR3 here is CASSSPPDTQYF. CDR3 in DNA: TGTGCCAGCAGCTCTCCCCCAGATACGCAGTATTTT.

J is TRBJ2-7 and V is TRBV27; 7 nucleotides align to TRBD1. The CDR3 consists of 14 residues. Germline assignment: CDR1 MNHEY and CDR2 SMNVEV (reference sequence). Trimming at V came to 7 bases and at J to 0 bases, leaving 6 bases not matched to a gene. The DNA for the CDR3 is TGTGCCAGCATCCCGGACAGGAACTCCTACGAGCAGTACTTC. As protein: CASIPDRNSYEQYF.

V and J are TRBV6-5 and TRBJ2-7, with TRBD1 identical over 10 bases. Per the germline V gene, CDR1 is MNHEY and CDR2 is SVGAGI. The J segment lost 1 base and the V segment lost 6 bases, leaving 6 bases of the junction unmatched. The CDR3 spans 15 residues. In nucleotides, the CDR3 is TGTGCCAGCAGAGGTGGACAGGGGGGATCCTACGAGCAGTACTTC. Translation gives CASRGGQGGSYEQYF.

CDR3 bases: TGTGCCAGCAGCTTATCGGAGGGTTGGTACGAGCAGTACTTC. This encodes CASSLSEGWYEQYF. V is TRBV11-2 and J is TRBJ2-7; D may be TRBD2 (6 bases). The CDR3 runs to 14 residues. With 2 bases removed from V and 4 bases from J, the gap between germline ends came to 12 bases. CDR1 SGHAT and CDR2 FQNNGV come from the germline V gene.

This chain links TRBV5-5 with TRBJ1-5; TRBD1 aligns across 7 bases. V was clipped by 2 bases and J by 6 bases; unmatched bases: 11. The germline CDR1 and CDR2 sequences are SGHKS and YYEKEE (reference sequence). The CDR3 is made up of 16 amino acids. The CDR3 loop is CASSLGFKEGAQPQHF. Written as DNA, the CDR3 is TGTGCCAGCAGCTTAGGATTTAAAGAGGGGGCTCAGCCCCAGCATTTT.

The chain employs TRBV5-4 and TRBJ1-2, with 8 bases identical to TRBD1. Germline CDR1 is SGHNT and CDR2 is YYREEE (reference sequence). Trimming at V came to 0 bases and at J to 7 bases, leaving 11 bases not matched to a gene. CDR3 length: 16 residues. In DNA, the CDR3 is TGTGCCAGCAGCTTGGCTTGGGCAGGGGGCTATCGTGGCTACACCTTC. It is translated as CASSLAWAGGYRGYTF.

This chain uses TRBV5-4 with TRBJ2-1, with 7 bases that match TRBD2. This CDR3 comprises 17 residues. V was clipped by 3 bases and J by 4 bases; unmatched bases: 13. Germline-derived CDR1 and CDR2 are SGHNT and YYREEE (reference sequence). The CDR3 DNA reads as TGTGCCAGCAGCTCGATGATAGGTCTAGCGGTATACAATGAGCAGTTCTTC. Encoded protein: CASSSMIGLAVYNEQFF. Filled out from reference TRBV5-4 and TRBJ2-1, the complete variable domain reads ETGVTQSPTHLIKTRGQQVTLRCSSQSGHNTVSWYQQALGQGPQFIFQYYREEENGRGNFPPRFSGLQFPNYSSELNVNALELDDSALYLCASSSMIGLAVYNEQFFGPGTRLTVL.

This sequence joins TRBV12-5 and TRBJ2-5; 8 nucleotides match TRBD1. Germline V gene sequence: CDR1 LGHNT, CDR2 FRNRAP. Unmatched junction bases numbered 6, after V lost 1 base and J lost 5 bases. CDR3 length: 15 residues. The CDR3 protein is CASGLGRGHRETQYF. The CDR3 region has the DNA TGTGCTAGTGGTTTGGGCAGGGGGCATAGGGAGACCCAGTACTTC.

The chain recombines TRBV18 with TRBJ2-6; 7 bases line up with TRBD1. The trim removed 3 bases at V and 0 bases at J, leaving 14 bases unmatched. The CDR3 is 20 amino acids. The germline V gene encodes CDR1 KGHSH and CDR2 LQKENI. The CDR3 loop reads CASSPPAYRGWNSGANVLTF. Here the CDR3 DNA reads TGTGCCAGCTCACCTCCTGCATACAGGGGCTGGAACTCTGGGGCCAACGTCCTGACTTTC.

The CDR3 coding sequence is TGTGCTAGTGGTTTGTGGGCAGGGAACACTGAAGCTTTCTTT. Translating it yields CASGLWAGNTEAFF. J is TRBJ1-1 and V is TRBV12-5; no reliable D call. CDR3 length: 14 residues. The V end was cut by 2 bases, the J end by 1 base, with 8 bases between. Germline loops: CDR1 LGHNT, CDR2 FRNRAP.